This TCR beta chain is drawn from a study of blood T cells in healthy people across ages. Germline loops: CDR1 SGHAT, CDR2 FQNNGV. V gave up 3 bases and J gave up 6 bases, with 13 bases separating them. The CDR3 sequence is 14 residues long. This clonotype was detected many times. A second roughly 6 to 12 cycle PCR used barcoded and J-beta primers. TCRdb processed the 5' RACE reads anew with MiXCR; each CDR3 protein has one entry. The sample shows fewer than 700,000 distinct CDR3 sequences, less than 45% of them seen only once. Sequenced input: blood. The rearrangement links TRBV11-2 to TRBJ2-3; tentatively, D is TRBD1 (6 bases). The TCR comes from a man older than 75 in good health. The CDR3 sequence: CASSLQGRGDTQYF. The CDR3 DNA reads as TGTGCCAGCAGCTTGCAGGGAAGGGGGGATACGCAGTATTTT. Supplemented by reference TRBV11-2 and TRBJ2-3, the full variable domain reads EAGVAQSPRYKIIEKRQSVAFWCNPISGHATLYWYQQILGQGPKLLIQFQNNGVVDDSQLPKDRFSAERLKGVDSTLKIQPAKLEDSAVYLCASSLQGRGDTQYFGPGTRLTVL.